These T cell receptor beta chains were read from a single sample in a study of OX40 agonist ivuxolimab in advanced cancers. The data were produced by immunoSEQ multiplex PCR, yet TCRdb's version contains in-frame clones alone and is incomplete. This table has about 80,000 clones, under 90% appearing once. The material was CD4+ or CD8+ T cells sorted from blood, obtained in a trial of the OX40 agonist ivuxolimab. These receptors all stem from an adult with an advanced solid tumor such as melanoma, head and neck, liver or kidney cancer. CDR3s include the opening cysteine and the closing phenylalanine or tryptophan. A D gene is named only where the DNA matches it firmly. Clone size is given for some rows only: seen once, a few or many times, or a class if the clone is expanded.

size	J	length	V	D	CDR3	DNA
.	TRBJ2-5	16	TRBV5-6	TRBD1	CASSFGPAGGPETQYF	TGTGCCAGCAGCTTTGGACCGGCAGGGGGACCAGAGACCCAGTACTTC
.	TRBJ2-7	11	TRBV2	.	CASSETYEQYF	TGTGCCAGCAGTGAGACCTACGAGCAGTACTTC
.	TRBJ1-4	13	TRBV5-1	.	CASSLARREKLFF	TGCGCCAGCAGCTTGGCCCGGCGTGAAAAACTGTTTTTT
.	TRBJ1-3	15	TRBV9	.	CASRIGQPSGNTIYF	TGTGCCAGCCGAATTGGACAGCCGTCTGGAAACACCATATATTTT
once	TRBJ1-2	16	TRBV4-1	TRBD1	CASSQDLGGASYGYTF	TGCGCCAGCAGCCAAGATCTAGGGGGCGCGAGCTATGGCTACACCTTC
.	TRBJ1-2	15	TRBV19	TRBD1	CASSSRGRTNYGYTF	TGTGCCAGTAGTTCCAGGGGGAGGACTAACTATGGCTACACCTTC
.	TRBJ1-2	14	TRBV7-9	TRBD1	CASTDRGRGYGYTF	TGTGCCAGCACCGACAGGGGGAGGGGCTATGGCTACACCTTC
.	TRBJ2-3	14	TRBV28	.	CASSFRVGGNTQYF	TGTGCCAGCAGTTTTAGGGTTGGGGGAAATACGCAGTATTTT
.	TRBJ1-2	13	TRBV5-1	.	CASSSDSNYGYTF	TGCGCCAGCAGCTCCGACAGTAACTATGGCTACACCTTC
.	TRBJ1-5	12	TRBV9	.	CASSVDFKPQHF	TGTGCCAGCAGCGTAGATTTCAAGCCCCAGCATTTT
few	TRBJ1-5	14	TRBV28	.	CASSLGLSNQPQHF	TGTGCCAGCAGTTTAGGGCTAAGCAATCAGCCCCAGCATTTT
.	TRBJ2-7	14	TRBV27	.	CASRLLSGAYEQYF	TGTGCCAGCAGACTACTTAGCGGAGCGTACGAGCAGTACTTC
.	TRBJ2-1	14	TRBV28	.	CASEYGSSYNEQFF	TGTGCCAGCGAGTACGGGAGCTCCTACAATGAGCAGTTCTTC
.	TRBJ2-7	14	TRBV19	TRBD1	CASSPGDRDYEQYF	TGTGCCAGTAGCCCAGGGGACAGAGATTACGAGCAGTACTTC
few	TRBJ2-6	16	TRBV13	TRBD1	CASSPTGSSGANVLTF	TGTGCCAGCAGCCCGACAGGGAGCTCTGGGGCCAACGTCCTGACTTTC
.	TRBJ2-6	16	TRBV27	.	CASRPTGTAGANVLTF	TGTGCCAGCAGGCCGACAGGCACCGCTGGGGCCAACGTCCTGACTTTC
.	TRBJ2-2	15	TRBV4-3	.	CASSQARRTTGELFF	TGCGCCAGCAGCCAAGCGAGGCGAACCACCGGGGAGCTGTTTTTT
.	TRBJ2-2	16	TRBV4-3	.	CASSQEGQIYTGELFF	TGCGCCAGCAGCCAGGAGGGACAGATATACACCGGGGAGCTGTTTTTT
once	TRBJ1-2	16	TRBV7-2	.	CASTKNRGAQGYGYTF	TGTGCCAGCACCAAAAACCGGGGGGCGCAGGGCTATGGCTACACCTTC
.	TRBJ2-3	13	TRBV28	.	CASVGRGTDTQYF	TGTGCCAGCGTGGGCAGGGGAACAGATACGCAGTATTTT
.	TRBJ2-4	16	TRBV28	.	CASSLRGGGAKNIQYF	TGTGCCAGCAGTTTACGGGGTGGAGGGGCCAAAAACATTCAGTACTTC
.	TRBJ2-2	15	TRBV9	.	CASSVGVGATGELFF	TGTGCCAGCAGCGTGGGGGTGGGCGCCACCGGGGAGCTGTTTTTT
once	TRBJ2-1	16	TRBV7-2	.	CASRLTRGAGGNEQFF	TGTGCCAGCAGGCTTACACGGGGCGCCGGCGGAAATGAGCAGTTCTTC
.	TRBJ1-5	18	TRBV7-9	.	CASSPPLDGSDSNQPQHF	TGTGCCAGCAGCCCCCCATTGGACGGAAGCGATAGCAATCAGCCCCAGCATTTT
.	TRBJ1-5	13	TRBV2	.	CASSATEDQPQHF	TGTGCCAGCAGTGCGACGGAGGATCAGCCCCAGCATTTT
once	TRBJ1-5	14	TRBV28	.	CASSLGGVNQPQHF	TGTGCCAGCAGTTTAGGGGGGGTCAATCAGCCCCAGCATTTT
.	TRBJ1-5	15	TRBV30	.	CAWSVGRSFNQPQHF	TGTGCCTGGAGTGTAGGGCGGAGCTTCAATCAGCCCCAGCATTTT
.	TRBJ2-7	13	TRBV11-3	.	CASSLDGGMEQYF	TGTGCCAGCAGCTTAGATGGCGGTATGGAGCAGTACTTC
few	TRBJ1-6	14	TRBV2	TRBD1	CASSPGQGFSPLHF	TGTGCCAGCAGCCCGGGACAGGGCTTCTCACCCCTCCACTTT
.	TRBJ1-1	14	TRBV6-6	.	CASSEGGSNTEAFF	TGTGCCAGCAGCGAGGGCGGGTCGAACACTGAAGCTTTCTTT
once	TRBJ2-3	15	TRBV4-1	TRBD1	CASSKTGVGTDTQYF	TGCGCCAGCAGCAAAACAGGGGTGGGCACAGATACGCAGTATTTT
few	TRBJ2-1	13	TRBV28	TRBD2	CASRLAAENEQFF	TGTGCCAGCAGACTAGCGGCCGAAAATGAGCAGTTCTTC
once	TRBJ1-6	17	TRBV27	.	CASSLSDRSSYNSPLHF	TGTGCCAGCAGTTTATCCGACAGGAGCTCCTATAATTCACCCCTCCACTTT
.	TRBJ2-2	14	TRBV7-2	.	CASSPQANTGELFF	TGTGCCAGCAGCCCACAGGCAAACACCGGGGAGCTGTTTTTT
.	TRBJ1-5	15	TRBV2	.	CASSEAGWAGQPQHF	TGTGCCAGCAGTGAAGCTGGGTGGGCTGGTCAGCCCCAGCATTTT
.	TRBJ1-1	11	TRBV20-1	TRBD1	CSRQGDTEAFF	TGCAGTCGGCAGGGGGACACTGAAGCTTTCTTT